Below are 19 T cell receptor beta chains sequenced from a single sample in a study of T cell responses to AZD1222 COVID-19 vaccine. The data were produced by immunoSEQ multiplex PCR, yet TCRdb's version contains in-frame clones alone and is incomplete. The sample shows about 110,000 clones, approximately 83% of them seen only once. The sample was peripheral blood, taken on day 0 of AZD1222 vaccination. The receptors originated from an adult in good health.

The genes are TRBV2 and TRBJ1-6; unclear D gene. Germline CDR1 SNHLY, CDR2 FYNNEI. The CDR3 extends over 13 amino acids. V was clipped by 5 bases and J by 8 bases, with 10 bases between them. This CDR3 reads CASSTGRDSPLHF. CDR3 nucleotide sequence: TGTGCCAGCAGTACCGGGAGGGATTCACCCCTCCACTTT.

The rearrangement links TRBV5-8 to TRBJ1-1; D unresolved. This CDR3 region has 12 residues. Per germline, CDR1 SGHTS and CDR2 YDEGEE. Trimming removed 6 bases at V and 11 bases at J, with 17 bases between. CDR3 residues: CASTVLAGRAFF. Written as DNA, the CDR3 is TGTGCCAGCACCGTCTTGGCTGGAAGGGCTTTCTTT.

The CDR3 spells CASSLQDGRGNEQFF. The CDR3 DNA is TGCGCCAGCAGCTTGCAGGATGGCAGGGGCAATGAGCAGTTCTTC. The genes are TRBV5-1 and TRBJ2-1, with D possibly TRBD1 on 6 matching bases. The CDR3 totals 15 residues. Germline V CDR1 and CDR2: SGHRS, YFSETQ. Trimming removed 1 base at V and 6 bases at J, with 14 bases between.

V usage is TRBV28 and J usage is TRBJ1-1; D not certain. The ends were cut back, 3 bases at V and 6 bases at J, with 11 bases in the middle. CDR3 length: 13 residues. In germline, CDR1 is MDHEN, CDR2 SYDVKM. CDR3 loop: CASSFFPDPEAFF. CDR3 DNA: TGTGCCAGCAGTTTTTTCCCCGATCCTGAAGCTTTCTTT.

This clone was recorded once. The CDR3 is CASRPTGGVGGYTF. CDR3 sequence (DNA): TGCGCCAGCAGACCGACAGGGGGGGTAGGTGGCTACACCTTC. The chain employs TRBV5-1 and TRBJ1-2, with 9 bases that match TRBD1. V lost 5 bases, J lost 7 bases, and 9 bases stayed unmatched. CDR3 length: 14 amino acids. Germline V gene lookup returns CDR1 SGHRS and CDR2 YFSETQ.

This sequence joins TRBV7-2 and TRBJ1-3; 7 bases line up with TRBD1. The CDR3 covers 16 residues. The V gene end was trimmed by 3 bases and the J gene end by 0 bases; junction bases not matched to a gene: 5. Germline V gene data show CDR1 as SGHTA and CDR2 as FQGNSA. CDR3 in DNA: TGTGCCAGCAGCTTCGACAGGGTGGGCTCTGGAAACACCATATATTTT. Its protein product is CASSFDRVGSGNTIYF.

The chain couples TRBV4-1 to TRBJ1-5; no reliable D call. Trimming shortened V by 2 bases and J by 0 bases, and 8 bases separated the two germline ends. The CDR3 runs to 15 residues. The germline CDR1 and CDR2 sequences are MGHRA and YSYEKL. CDR3 bases: TGCGCCAGCAGCCAAAACAGTAATAGCAATCAGCCCCAGCATTTT. Translation gives CASSQNSNSNQPQHF.

The chain combines TRBV11-2 with TRBJ2-1; TRBD2 is a possible D gene (6 bases). V gave up 5 bases and J gave up 5 bases, with 13 bases separating them. Germline loops: CDR1 SGHAT, CDR2 FQNNGV. CDR3 length: 14 amino acids. The DNA of the CDR3 is TGTGCCAGCAGCCCCACTAGCCGCCACAATGAGCAGTTCTTC. Translation gives CASSPTSRHNEQFF.

The chain carries TRBV28 and TRBJ2-1; possibly TRBD1 for D (6 bases). The CDR3 consists of 14 residues. Looked up from germline, CDR1 is MDHEN and CDR2 is SYDVKM. The germline V and J ends were trimmed by 6 bases and 10 bases, with 19 bases remaining between them. CDR3 sequence (DNA): TGTGCCAGCAGGGATACAGGGAGCGGTAGGGAGCAGTTCTTC. Translated: CASRDTGSGREQFF.

The genes are TRBV10-3 and TRBJ1-2; TRBD1 is a possible D gene (6 bases). Germline CDR1 reads ENHRY; CDR2 reads SYGVKD. CDR3 length equals 13 residues. V was pared by 4 bases and J by 6 bases, with 12 bases between. The CDR3 loop is CAISAGGADGYTF. In DNA, the CDR3 is TGTGCCATCAGTGCTGGGGGCGCAGATGGCTACACCTTC.

The chain uses TRBV30 and TRBJ1-1; 9 nucleotides match TRBD1. CDR3 length: 14 amino acids. J gave up 9 bases and V 0 bases, and 8 bases lay outside the gene matches. Germline assignment: CDR1 GTSNPN and CDR2 SVGIG (reference sequence). CDR3: CAWSVQAGQGKAFF. CDR3 nucleotides: TGTGCCTGGAGTGTCCAAGCGGGACAGGGTAAAGCTTTCTTT.

The chain joins TRBV19 to TRBJ2-2; D is tentatively TRBD1 or TRBD2 (5 bases each). The CDR3 contains 16 residues. The V gene's germline CDR1 is LNHDA and CDR2 SQIVND (reference sequence). V lost 3 bases, J lost 7 bases, and 18 bases lay in between. CDR3 bases: TGTGCCAGTAGTATTTCATTGGGGGTGTACGGCGGGGAGCTGTTTTTT. Its translation is CASSISLGVYGGELFF. Complete variable domain (other parts from reference TRBV19 and TRBJ2-2): DGGITQSPKYLFRKEGQNVTLSCEQNLNHDAMYWYRQDPGQGLRLIYYSQIVNDFQKGDIAEGYSVSREKKESFPLTVTSAQKNPTAFYLCASSISLGVYGGELFFGEGSRLTVL.

The chain recombines TRBV20-1 with TRBJ2-7; D uncertain. In germline, CDR1 is DFQATT, CDR2 SNEGSKA (reference sequence). CDR3 length equals 8 residues. The CDR3 loop is CRDYEQYF. In DNA, the CDR3 is TGCAGGGACTACGAGCAGTACTTC.

The rearrangement joins TRBV19 to TRBJ2-3; 8 bases match TRBD1. CDR3 length: 14 amino acids. Germline assignment: CDR1 LNHDA and CDR2 SQIVND (reference sequence). V lost 5 bases and J lost 3; bases outside the gene matches: 4. The CDR3 loop reads CASSPDRGTDTQYF. CDR3 in DNA: TGTGCCAGTAGTCCAGACAGGGGAACAGATACGCAGTATTTT.

The chain uses TRBV30 and TRBJ1-2, with a weak D call TRBD1 (5 bases). Germline CDR1 GTSNPN, CDR2 SVGIG (reference sequence). Trimming pared 5 bases from V and 4 bases from J, leaving 17 bases between. The CDR3 contains 14 residues. CDR3 amino acids: CAWGSGTGFYGYTF. The CDR3 DNA is TGTGCCTGGGGTTCCGGGACTGGATTCTATGGCTACACCTTC.

The rearrangement uses TRBV5-1 and TRBJ2-5; 10 bases agree with TRBD2. Germline V gene sequence: CDR1 SGHRS, CDR2 YFSETQ. Trimming at V came to 3 bases and at J to 4 bases, leaving 6 bases not matched to a gene. The CDR3 consists of 15 residues. CDR3 loop: CASSYLAGVRETQYF. CDR3 bases: TGCGCCAGCAGCTATCTAGCGGGAGTAAGAGAGACCCAGTACTTC.

The rearrangement links TRBV2 to TRBJ2-2; the D gene could be TRBD1 or TRBD2 (5 bases each). This CDR3 is 14 amino acids long. Germline CDR1 is SNHLY and CDR2 is FYNNEI. The CDR3 reads CAIGGAGNTGELFF. The CDR3, as DNA: TGTGCTATTGGGGGAGCAGGGAACACCGGGGAGCTGTTTTTT. Full variable domain (missing parts from reference TRBV2 and TRBJ2-2): EPEVTQTPSHQVTQMGQEVILRCVPISNHLYFYWYRQILGQKVEFLVSFYNNEISEKSEIFDDQFSVERPDGSNFTLKIRSTKLEDSAMYFCAIGGAGNTGELFFGEGSRLTVL.

The chain has TRBV5-8 and TRBJ1-2; TRBD1 matches at 10 bases. Per germline, CDR1 SGHTS and CDR2 YDEGEE. J gave up 4 bases and V 4 bases, and 13 bases lay outside the gene matches. The CDR3 covers 17 residues. In DNA, the CDR3 is TGTGCCAGCAGCACCTACCCGGGACAGGGGTTTGGCTATGGCTACACCTTC. This sequence encodes CASSTYPGQGFGYGYTF.

The chain recombines TRBV6-5 with TRBJ1-5; the match to TRBD1 covers 9 bases. From germline, CDR1 is MNHEY and CDR2 SVGAGI. The CDR3 length is 16 residues. The J segment lost 4 bases and the V segment lost 4 bases, leaving 8 bases of the junction unmatched. For the CDR3, the DNA is TGTGCCAGCAGTTCCTCCTGGACAGGGGTAAATCAGCCCCAGCATTTT. Translation: CASSSSWTGVNQPQHF.